This paragraph covers one T cell receptor beta chain sequence. Its antigen has not been determined. From each donor, a roughly 2.3 ml peripheral blood sample was collected into PAXgene tubes and stored at -80 degrees C. Without T cell sorting, total RNA was isolated from whole blood using the PAXgene blood miRNA kit on an automated QIAcube. Peripheral blood from monozygotic twin pairs concordant or discordant for inflammatory bowel disease was subjected to deep TCRalpha and TCRbeta repertoire profiling with unique molecular barcoding. Smoking habits were recorded for all twin pairs, and each individual was classified as a current, former or never smoker. The data originate from a study of monozygotic twins with inflammatory bowel disease (dated by TCRdb to the late 2010s). Notes on the research overall: A total of some 30 monozygotic twin pairs were included in the full study, comprising nine German pairs (four IBD-concordant, five IBD-discordant) and 19 IBD-discordant Danish pairs. Within discordant pairs, disease-associated traits were sought mainly by comparing IBD patients with their genetically identical healthy co-twins. Each individual had, on average, about 151 000 unique TCRalpha sequences and 181 000 unique TCRbeta sequences available for analysis. Broader findings and caveats from the paper: Compared with healthy twins, IBD patients had fewer clonotypes in common with other individuals, a difference most pronounced in patients showing signs of disease activity. Because patients received different immunosuppressive treatments, the repertoires may have picked up extra background noise and variability between individuals. No difference in repertoire similarity was observed between concordant and discordant twins, possibly owing to limited statistical power. IBD patients had lower TCRbeta repertoire diversity, measured by the inverse Simpson index, than their healthy co-twins. No single strong signal or clonotype linked to IBD turned up in the results, so the idea that one exists was not supported. The analysis was unable to tell apart different T cell subtypes.

The germline V gene (reference sequence) yields DFQATT for CDR1 and SNEGSKA for CDR2. The CDR3 has 14 amino acids, counting the end cysteine and phenylalanine. Only the protein sequence is given. Library construction relied on 5' RACE. For each TCR library, about 4,000 ng of total RNA was used. For each sample, cDNA synthesis was carried out in eight separate reactions using SMARTScribe reverse transcriptase. Unique molecular identifiers containing a 6-nucleotide sample barcode were introduced through template switching during cDNA synthesis. Two nested PCRs of about 15 and 9 cycles amplified the TCRalpha and TCRbeta cDNA, and bead purification followed each PCR. Before amplification, cDNA was treated with uracil DNA-glycosylase and purified using the QIAquick PCR purification kit. In the second PCR, Illumina TruSeq-compatible adapters and sample-specific barcodes were added. TapeStation and Qubit were used to check library quality and concentration, and roughly 4.8 ng of each library went into the pool. Pooled libraries were sequenced on an Illumina HiSeq2500 single-index Rapid Run with 2 x 100 bp reads and custom sequencing primers. As for the authors' bioinformatics: UMI-based consensus assembly with MiGEC version 1.2.6 was used to correct PCR and sequencing errors. V(D)J alignment, clonotype assembly and CDR3 extraction were performed with MiXCR version 2.1.1. To normalise gene usage, clonotype sharing and MAIT/NKT TCR abundance, the analysis used the top 1000, 10 000 and 20 000 clonotypes per sample. After downsampling to 27 000 UMIs, diversity was calculated as the inverse Simpson index using the vegan R package. Statistical testing used paired Mann-Whitney U tests on the discordant twin pairs and applied Benjamini-Hochberg correction for multiple testing. TCRdb reprocessed the reads into one record per CDR3 protein sequence, lacking DNA. TCRdb, not the authors, supplied the V and J calls. The sample's records list about 330,000 distinct CDR3 sequences. The top ten clones comprise around 2% of the sample.

The specimen sequenced was blood. The receptor was derived from a human donor with ulcerative colitis or Crohn's disease, or a healthy co-twin of an affected twin (not recorded which). The chain couples TRBV20-1 to TRBJ2-3; without DNA, the TCRdb call of TRBD2 cannot be checked. This receptor carries the CDR3 CSAWGLVVTDTQYF.